The 26 T cell receptor beta chains reported below all come from one sample, sequenced in a study of T cell responses to AZD1222 COVID-19 vaccine. TCRdb's table, derived via immunoSEQ multiplex PCR, lists solely in-frame clones and lacks some. The table has around 190,000 clones, approximately 94% seen once. The input for sequencing was peripheral blood, taken 28 days after the second AZD1222 dose. These receptors were collected from an adult who received the AZD1222 COVID-19 vaccine.

The chain uses TRBV5-1 and TRBJ2-7; the D gene is possibly TRBD1 (6 bases). Germline CDR1 reads SGHRS; CDR2 reads YFSETQ. There are 17 residues in the CDR3. Trimming left V 2 bases short and J 2 bases short, with 20 bases between. CDR3 bases: TGCGCCAGCAGCTTCCGGTCGGTGGGGGCCCAGGCCTACGAGCAGTACTTC. This encodes CASSFRSVGAQAYEQYF.

The gene calls are TRBV4-3 and TRBJ1-4; D unclear. CDR3 length: 12 residues. Germline lookup yields CDR1 LGHNA and CDR2 YSLEER. V was shortened by 1 base and J by 8 bases, with 5 bases between the two germline ends. CDR3 coding DNA: TGCGCCAGCAGCCAAGTCGGAGAAAAACTGTTTTTT. It encodes CASSQVGEKLFF.

The chain joins TRBV20-1 to TRBJ1-1; D remains unclear. The CDR3 runs to 15 residues. Per the germline V gene, CDR1 is DFQATT and CDR2 is SNEGSKA (reference sequence). The V end was cut by 4 bases, the J end by 5 bases, with 20 bases between. In DNA form, the CDR3 reads TGCAGTGCTATTGACAATGCCGGGCGGAAAACTGAAGCTTTCTTT. It is translated as CSAIDNAGRKTEAFF.

This rearrangement joins TRBV7-6 to TRBJ2-1, with TRBD1 as a possible D gene (5 bases). CDR1 SGHVS and CDR2 FNYEAQ come from the germline V gene. V dropped 1 base and J dropped 4 bases, with 8 bases sitting between them. CDR3 size: 14 residues. The CDR3 spells CASSLGTGYNEQFF. CDR3 nucleotide sequence: TGTGCCAGCAGCTTAGGCACAGGATACAATGAGCAGTTCTTC.

The J gene is TRBJ1-1, the V gene TRBV10-3, with D unresolved. CDR1 and CDR2 from the germline V gene are ENHRY and SYGVKD. V lost 5 bases to trimming and J lost 4 bases, with 17 bases between them. CDR3 size: 15 residues. CDR3: CAISNIIRASTEAFF. The DNA of the CDR3 is TGTGCCATCAGTAACATCATTAGGGCCAGCACTGAAGCTTTCTTT.

V and J are TRBV10-3 and TRBJ1-4, with D tentatively TRBD1 (5 bases). Per germline, CDR1 ENHRY and CDR2 SYGVKD. The CDR3 spans 13 residues. DNA for the CDR3: TGTGGAGGGGTCGGGGTAACTAATGAAAAACTGTTTTTT. Its translation: CGGVGVTNEKLFF.

This clone came up once. V is TRBV5-1 and J is TRBJ2-1, with 14 bases matching TRBD2. Germline lookup yields CDR1 SGHRS and CDR2 YFSETQ. The V segment lost 8 bases and the J segment 8 bases; nucleotides outside the gene matches: 9. CDR3 length: 15 amino acids. For the CDR3, the DNA is TGCGCCAGTGTGCGACTAGCGGGAGGGCCCTATGAGCAGTTCTTC. Translation: CASVRLAGGPYEQFF. Full variable domain (outside the CDR3, taken from reference TRBV5-1 and TRBJ2-1): KAGVTQTPRYLIKTRGQQVTLSCSPISGHRSVSWYQQTPGQGLQFLFEYFSETQRNKGNFPGRFSGRQFSNSRSEMNVSTLELGDSALYLCASVRLAGGPYEQFFGPGTRLTVL.

J is TRBJ2-6 and V is TRBV19; no firm D call. The CDR3 is made up of 16 amino acids. Germline V gene sequence: CDR1 LNHDA, CDR2 SQIVND (reference sequence). Trimming removed 5 bases from V and 0 bases from J, with 11 bases in between. CDR3 amino acids: CASSQGISSGANVLTF. The CDR3 region has the DNA TGTGCCAGTAGTCAAGGGATCTCCTCTGGGGCCAACGTCCTGACTTTC. Complete variable domain (other parts from reference TRBV19 and TRBJ2-6): DGGITQSPKYLFRKEGQNVTLSCEQNLNHDAMYWYRQDPGQGLRLIYYSQIVNDFQKGDIAEGYSVSREKKESFPLTVTSAQKNPTAFYLCASSQGISSGANVLTFGAGSRLTVL.

CDR3 in amino acids: CASSPRTGGSYGYTF. Here the CDR3 DNA reads TGTGCCAGCAGTCCTCGGACAGGGGGCTCCTATGGCTACACCTTC. The J gene is TRBJ1-2, the V gene TRBV27, with TRBD1 matching 11 bases. After removal of 5 bases from V and 4 bases from J, the junction contained 6 bases not matched to a gene. Germline CDR1 is MNHEY and CDR2 is SMNVEV (reference sequence). CDR3 length: 15 residues.

J is TRBJ2-7 and V is TRBV7-3; 8 bases fit TRBD2. There are 14 residues in the CDR3. Trimming removed 6 bases from V and 2 bases from J; junction bases left unmatched: 6. Germline CDR1 is SGHTA and CDR2 is FQGTGA. The CDR3 loop reads CASSPSGSPYEQYF. In DNA form, the CDR3 reads TGTGCCAGCAGTCCCAGCGGGAGCCCCTACGAGCAGTACTTC.

This clone occurred a few times. The rearrangement uses TRBV3-1 (or the pseudogene TRBV3-2) and TRBJ2-5; 13 bases align to TRBD2. The germline V gene encodes CDR1 LGHDT and CDR2 YNNKEL (reference sequence). Germline trimming cut 4 bases from V and 4 bases from J; bases unmatched to any gene: 3. This CDR3 region has 15 residues. CDR3 nucleotides: TGTGCCAGCAGCCCGGGACTAGCGGGGACAGAGACCCAGTACTTC. Protein product: CASSPGLAGTETQYF.

This chain links TRBV7-9 with TRBJ1-1, with D maybe TRBD1 (6 bases). Per the germline V gene, CDR1 is SEHNR and CDR2 is FQNEAQ (reference sequence). The V and J ends lost 5 bases and 6 bases respectively, with 19 bases between them. This CDR3 is 15 amino acids long. The CDR3, as DNA: TGTGCCAGCAGCCCGTGGACAGACCGGCGGGCTGAAGCTTTCTTT. It codes for CASSPWTDRRAEAFF.

This clone has just a few counts. The chain combines TRBV5-4 with TRBJ2-2; D is uncertain. Germline V gene lookup returns CDR1 SGHNT and CDR2 YYREEE (reference sequence). Trimming took off 4 bases at V and 6 bases at J, with 10 bases between the two ends. This CDR3 contains 13 residues. CDR3 region: CASSPEASGELFF. CDR3 sequence (DNA): TGTGCCAGCAGCCCCGAAGCCTCCGGGGAGCTGTTTTTT.

This clone was counted a single time. This rearrangement joins TRBV4-1 to TRBJ1-2; D not certain. The germline V gene encodes CDR1 MGHRA and CDR2 YSYEKL. The CDR3 runs 15 residues. V gave up 0 bases and J gave up 2 bases, with 10 bases separating them. CDR3 residues: CASSQDPGVNYGYTF. CDR3 coding DNA: TGCGCCAGCAGCCAAGATCCAGGAGTCAACTATGGCTACACCTTC.

The CDR3 DNA reads TGTGCCTGGATGGGTTCGGCGTCAACTAATGAAAAACTGTTTTTT. Translated, it gives CAWMGSASTNEKLFF. V usage is TRBV30 and J usage is TRBJ1-4; D is ambiguous. Germline V lookup: CDR1 GTSNPN, CDR2 SVGIG (reference sequence). Between the trimmed V and J ends, which lost 4 bases and 0 bases, there was a span of 12 bases. This CDR3 region has 15 residues.

The rearrangement uses TRBV6-1 and TRBJ1-4, with D possibly TRBD1 on 5 matching bases. V lost 3 bases to trimming and J lost 11 bases, with 13 bases between them. Germline V gene sequence: CDR1 MNHNS, CDR2 SASEGT. This CDR3 spans 13 amino acids. In nucleotides, the CDR3 is TGTGCCAGCAGTGACCTAGCAGGGTGGAAACTGTTTTTT. Encoded protein: CASSDLAGWKLFF.

V is TRBV7-9 and J is TRBJ1-4; D is uncertain. V was shortened by 1 base and J by 3 bases, with 9 bases between the two germline ends. The CDR3 loop spans 15 amino acids. Germline V gene sequence: CDR1 SEHNR, CDR2 FQNEAQ (reference sequence). The CDR3 sequence: CASSLGAGSNEKLFF. DNA for the CDR3: TGTGCCAGCAGCTTAGGGGCCGGATCTAATGAAAAACTGTTTTTT.

This clone showed up just once. This chain links TRBV18 with TRBJ1-4; D is unresolved. Per the germline V gene, CDR1 is KGHSH and CDR2 is LQKENI. The CDR3 covers 16 residues. V was pared by 1 base and J by 0 bases, with 9 bases between. The CDR3 DNA reads TGTGCCAGCTCACCACTTTGGGATGCAACTAATGAAAAACTGTTTTTT. It codes for CASSPLWDATNEKLFF.

CDR3 bases: TGTGCCAGCAGGCTTCTGACAGGGCAGTACACTGAAGCTTTCTTT. It is translated as CASRLLTGQYTEAFF. The rearrangement uses TRBV27 and TRBJ1-1; 7 bases map to TRBD1. The CDR3 contains 15 residues. Germline CDR1 is MNHEY and CDR2 is SMNVEV (reference sequence). With 6 bases clipped from V and 3 bases from J, the junction kept 10 bases outside the gene matches.

The rearrangement links TRBV6-1 to TRBJ2-7; D could derive from TRBD1 or TRBD2 (5 bases each). CDR3 length: 13 residues. V was clipped by 3 bases and J by 1 base, with 7 bases between them. Germline V gene data show CDR1 as MNHNS and CDR2 as SASEGT. CDR3 sequence: CASSEGVSYEQYF. The CDR3 coding sequence is TGTGCCAGCAGTGAGGGGGTTTCCTACGAGCAGTACTTC.

The chain recombines TRBV3-1 (or the pseudogene TRBV3-2) with TRBJ2-5; 10 nucleotides line up with TRBD2. This CDR3 comprises 15 residues. Germline V gene sequence: CDR1 LGHDT, CDR2 YNNKEL (reference sequence). The junction had 7 bases not matched to a gene; V was cut back by 4 bases and J by 5 bases. Here the CDR3 reads CASSPSGGGWETQYF. The CDR3 DNA sequence: TGTGCCAGCAGCCCCAGCGGGGGGGGCTGGGAGACCCAGTACTTC.

CDR3 DNA sequence: TGCGCCAGCAGCAGCCAGACAGGGGACCTCACTGAAGCTTTCTTT. Protein product: CASSSQTGDLTEAFF. V gene TRBV5-1 combines with J gene TRBJ1-1; 8 bases line up with TRBD1. CDR3 length: 15 residues. The V gene end was trimmed by 4 bases and the J gene end by 4 bases; junction bases not matched to a gene: 9. The V gene's germline CDR1 is SGHRS and CDR2 YFSETQ.

The chain is built from TRBV6-4 and TRBJ2-3; D is possibly TRBD1 (5 bases). CDR1 and CDR2 (germline): MRHNA, SNTAGT. The CDR3 totals 15 residues. V was trimmed by 7 bases and J by 0 bases, leaving 14 bases between them. The CDR3 protein is CASTRQSPSTDTQYF. The CDR3 DNA follows: TGTGCCAGCACCCGACAGTCTCCGAGCACAGATACGCAGTATTTT.

This clone occurred once. The CDR3 here is CASRGLGDGTYNEQFF. The CDR3 DNA follows: TGTGCCAGTAGGGGTCTGGGGGACGGTACCTACAATGAGCAGTTCTTC. This chain connects TRBV19 to TRBJ2-1, with D perhaps given as TRBD1 or TRBD2 (5 bases each). The germline V gene has CDR1 LNHDA and CDR2 SQIVND (reference sequence). Trimming took 6 bases from V and 2 from J, leaving 17 bases between them. This CDR3 region has 16 residues.

The V call is TRBV4-1, the J call TRBJ2-5; TRBD2 matches 8 bases. CDR1 and CDR2 from the germline V gene are MGHRA and YSYEKL. The CDR3 has 18 residues. V trimming: 3 bases; J trimming: 4 bases; junction bases outside the gene matches: 16. The DNA of the CDR3 is TGCGCCAGCAGCCAGACGGCCGGGACTAGAATCGGGTCAGAGACCCAGTACTTC. Translated, it gives CASSQTAGTRIGSETQYF.

The chain combines TRBV4-1 with TRBJ1-1; D is uncertain. The CDR3 is 13 amino acids. Trimming took 3 bases from V and 8 from J, leaving 13 bases between them. Germline CDR1 MGHRA, CDR2 YSYEKL. CDR3 DNA: TGCGCCAGCAGCCAGTCCGGGAATTGGGAAGCTTTCTTT. Translating gives CASSQSGNWEAFF.